This paragraph covers one T cell receptor (beta chain) sequence. Its cognate antigen has yet to be identified. Base qualities were left out, and no much larger clone turns up one base away. V is reduced by 5 bases and J by 4 bases, leaving a spacing of 11 bases between them. Including the terminal cysteine and phenylalanine, the CDR3 comprises 13 residues. Only CDR3 DNA is held: 39 bases, read in frame from base 1. As encoded in the germline V gene (reference sequence), CDR1 is GTSNPN while CDR2 is SVGIG. This entry is derived from a study of cytomegalovirus exposure and HLA in healthy donors (dated by TCRdb to about 2017). For context, the study as a whole: An earlier analysis of about 530 of the donors reported over 250 Gb of sequence data and 95 million to 120 million unique TCR beta sequences obtained from about 180 million T cells. The study aimed to test whether cataloging public T cell receptors could reveal signatures of past pathogen exposure. Along with the approximately 650-subject first cohort, a separate validation cohort of over 90 different subjects was used. Donor age, sex, ethnicity and CMV serostatus were compiled together with the repertoire data. A later analysis re-analyzed previously published TCR beta repertoires from 660 or so donors and added high-resolution HLA genotyping to study TCR occurrence patterns. High-throughput TCR immunosequencing, statistical association of individual TCRs with disease status, and machine learning were combined to predict cytomegalovirus infection status. HLA typing included class I and class II loci at four-digit resolution. An early release covering some 640 HLA-typed donors comprised roughly 300 gigabases of sequencing data and 65 million to 100 million unique TCR sequences. On average, roughly 200,000 unique TCR beta nucleotide sequences were sequenced per donor among fewer than 500 genotyped donors of the cohort, with roughly 18% of those sequences being non-productive. Rather than using new phenotypic data, the later analysis identified candidate immune exposures from TCR beta sequences and from how often those sequences occurred across donors. The number of typed donors differed by locus: about 629-630 for A, B, C, DRB1 and DQB1; 522 for DQA1; over 600 for DPA1; and roughly 470 for DPB1. The study profiled the T cell repertoires of under 700 subjects by immunosequencing and related them to cytomegalovirus serostatus. A handful of DR-DQ haplotypes were handled as single units for association and clustering because linkage in the cohort was strong. An earlier analysis of 500 to 650 of the donors applied high-throughput TCR beta sequencing to assess whether each TCR beta V gene segment acted as functional or pseudogenic. A later genetic analysis took genome-wide SNP genotypes for about 60% of the roughly 670 donors and used that subset as a discovery cohort. Among the roughly 410 genotyped donors, roughly 80% belonged to the genetic ancestry cluster associated with self-reported Caucasian donors. All discovery cohort repertoires had been generated using a single sequencing platform. Here is what the overall study found, with its caveats: Across donors, most TCR sequences were observed very rarely, whereas some public TCRs were present in many individuals. Broadly in line with IMGT annotations, most TCR beta V segments showed up in productive rearrangements about 90% or about 30% of the time in an earlier analysis of around 600 of the donors. The sequencing pipeline was judged likely to have produced a cluster of highly shared sequence variants as a technical artifact. The presence/absence analyses assumed that sequencing depth was roughly uniform across donors, and that assumption may not be true. A further reported finding was that TCR beta sequences accurately predicted the HLA-A and HLA-B alleles for most subjects in the first cohort. Because counts were too low, roughly 16 rarely observed V segments, including chromosome 9 orphons, were excluded from the earlier analysis of 587 of the donors. Some IMGT-functional V segments, including TRBV6-2 and TRBV6-3, could not be distinguished by the 87-base-pair reads and were therefore excluded. A later analysis found that most CMV-associated TCR beta chains appeared HLA-restricted, with HLA associations seemingly driven largely by CMV exposure. Because HLA typing was unavailable for some donors at each locus, only the typed subset was used in association tests. Linkage disequilibrium might explain the correlated functional status among segregating V segments, but an unknown experimental factor could not be excluded. The authors suggested that the approach could potentially be extended to other disease states and immunological phenotypes. A later analysis associated about 17,000 TCR beta sequences with specific HLA alleles at a false discovery rate of 0.05. In a later analysis, the rate of TCR association differed among HLA loci, with DRB1 alleles having the most associated TCRs and HLA-C alleles having the fewest. In a later genetic analysis, fewer N-insertions in productive TCRs were reported among donors in an Asian-associated ancestry cluster than the roughly 640-donor mean. In a later analysis, HLA-associated TCR beta chains were found to be more clonally expanded and to have lower generation probabilities than equally common non-associated chains. The only immune exposure information available for the cohort was CMV serostatus. According to a later analysis, parvovirus B19, influenza, CMV and Epstein-Barr virus appeared linked to several top co-occurrence clusters. Strong co-occurrence of HLA alleles, especially DR and DQ, made assigning TCR associations to individual alleles difficult. The classifier was reported to diagnose cytomegalovirus status with high specificity and sensitivity in both the original and validation cohorts. A few of the identified cytomegalovirus-associated TCR beta chains were confirmed in vitro to be specific for cytomegalovirus antigens. The study gave a list of around 170 TCR beta chains associated with cytomegalovirus. A later genetic analysis associated a missense DCLRE1C variant with V-gene and J-gene trimming of TCR beta chains, and an independent cohort replicated the association. This cohort had only TCR beta chains sequenced, and the lack of alpha or paired-chain data limited which features could be detected.

Library creation used the immunoSEQ multiplex PCR assay. A mixture of 60 forward primers for TCR Vbeta segments and 13 reverse primers for TCR Jbeta segments was used in the multiplex PCR. Amplification of the CDR3 region of rearranged TCR beta genes was performed with a multiplex PCR assay on genomic DNA. The Illumina HiSeq System was used to sequence the amplified TCR beta libraries as 87-base-pair reads. Concerning the study's data processing: A later analysis counted about 80 million unique TCR beta chains across the roughly 700 repertoires, and 10 million to 12 million of these chains were shared by at least two donors. To remove PCR and sequencing errors, raw reads were error-corrected and collapsed into unique sequences using a nearest-neighbor algorithm that merged closely related sequences. To assign V, D and J gene segments, CDR3 sequences were aligned to IMGT reference sequences. Each retained sequence needed at least a six-nucleotide match to both a V gene segment and a J gene segment. Rearrangements were classified as productive when the CDR3 lacked stop codons and remained in frame with V and J, and all other rearrangements were classified as non-productive. CDR3 was defined by IMGT convention, running from the second conserved V-encoded cysteine to the conserved J-encoded phenylalanine. The earlier analysis of about 610 of the donors excluded any sequence lacking an unambiguous match to a single V gene segment. In an earlier analysis of 587 of the donors, V segments were called functional above 56.7% productive rearrangements and were called segregating when the between-donor standard deviation exceeded 5%. A statistical classification framework was developed to diagnose cytomegalovirus status using the catalog of TCR beta chain sequences. A later analysis assigned V and J genes by comparing TCR nucleotide sequences with IMGT/GENE-DB human TR gene sequences. A later analysis assigned CDR3 sequences and most-parsimonious VDJ recombination scenarios with the TCRdist pipeline. A later analysis defined each TCR beta chain by its CDR3 amino acid sequence plus V-gene family, and excluded reads lacking a unique V-gene family. In a later analysis, a few hundred highly shared, low-generation-probability nucleotide sequences were removed to address suspected cross-contamination and a sequencing artifact. For each public chain, a later analysis derived a clonal expansion index from normalized ranks of inferred template counts within each repertoire. A later analysis computed generation probabilities with a VDJ recombination model fitted to out-of-frame rearrangements, and checked the results against IGoR. In a later analysis, TCR-TCR, TCR-HLA and TCR-CMV co-occurrence was scored with hypergeometric tests, and a repertoire-size bias correction was applied to TCR pairs. A later analysis estimated false discovery rates by permuting HLA or CMV assignments 20 times. In a later analysis, co-occurring TCRs were grouped with DBSCAN, and TCRdist sequence similarity was added when clustering was performed within HLA-allele-positive subsets. For co-occurrence clustering, repertoires with fewer than 30,000 or more than 120,000 public chains were excluded, along with roughly 5 repertoires with anomalous nucleotide sharing. TCRdb took over this immuneACCESS table, retaining in-frame rearrangements with V and J assigned. Such tables are incomplete; in checked studies, under half of the missing clones stem from an unresolved V gene, and the remainder is unexplained. The DNA was the basis for D and trimming; V, J and clone size are from that table. Recorded for this sample are fewer than 200,000 clones; around 74% of them occurred a single time. The ten top clones hold more than 2.5% of the sample.

In total, 630 or so healthy bone marrow donors made up the cohort. At the time of sampling, all cohort members were nominally healthy, though unrecorded immune exposures were likely present. The donor tested CMV seronegative and was one of the 352 seronegative cohort members. Each donor provided a peripheral blood sample, and peripheral blood mononuclear cells were used for TCR beta sequencing. Genomic DNA extraction from the blood cell samples was performed with the Qiagen DNeasy Blood Extraction Kit. This clonotype originated in a female donor in good health and CMV-seronegative. Sequenced sample: PBMCs. The chain is made from TRBV30 and TRBJ2-2; no D segment can be confidently identified. Here is the DNA: TGTGCCTGGTCTCTATTCACCACCGGGGAGCTGTTTTTT. Translated, it gives CAWSLFTTGELFF.